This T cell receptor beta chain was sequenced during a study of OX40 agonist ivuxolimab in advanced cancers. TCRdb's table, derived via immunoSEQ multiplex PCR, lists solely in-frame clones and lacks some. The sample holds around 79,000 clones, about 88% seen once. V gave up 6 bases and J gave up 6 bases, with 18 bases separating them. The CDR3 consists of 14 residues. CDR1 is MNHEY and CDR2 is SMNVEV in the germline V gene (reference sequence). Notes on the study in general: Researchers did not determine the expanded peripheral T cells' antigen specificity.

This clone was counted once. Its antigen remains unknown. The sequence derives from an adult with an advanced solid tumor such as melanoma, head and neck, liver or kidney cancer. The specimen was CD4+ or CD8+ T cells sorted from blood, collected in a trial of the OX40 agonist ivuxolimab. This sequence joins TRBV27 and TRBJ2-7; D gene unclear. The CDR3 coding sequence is TGTGCCAGCAGACTCTCAGGACCCCCAGCCGAGCAGTACTTC. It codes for CASRLSGPPAEQYF.